This passage covers 28 T cell receptor beta chains from one sample sequenced in a study of OX40 agonist ivuxolimab in advanced cancers. Method: immunoSEQ multiplex PCR; TCRdb's copy keeps in-frame clones and lacks some. The table records around 15,000 clones, 77% of them present only once. The sample consisted of CD4+ or CD8+ T cells sorted from blood, taken in a trial of the OX40 agonist ivuxolimab. The receptors originated from an adult with an advanced solid tumor such as melanoma, head and neck, liver or kidney cancer.

The CDR3 sequence is CASSSGGYTEAFF. In DNA form, the CDR3 reads TGTGCCAGTAGCTCGGGGGGCTACACTGAAGCTTTCTTT. The genes are TRBV19 and TRBJ1-1; possibly TRBD1 for D (6 bases). The ends were cut back, 6 bases at V and 3 bases at J, with 11 bases in the middle. The CDR3 consists of 13 residues. Per germline, CDR1 LNHDA and CDR2 SQIVND (reference sequence).

The V gene is TRBV28, the J gene TRBJ2-7; 12 nucleotides align to TRBD2. The CDR3 is 14 amino acids. Germline CDR1 is MDHEN and CDR2 is SYDVKM. V lost 4 bases, J lost 7 bases, and 5 bases stayed unmatched. Written as DNA, the CDR3 is TGTGCCAGCAGTTCGACTAGCGGGAGTTTTGAGCAGTACTTC. This encodes CASSSTSGSFEQYF.

This clone was recorded a few times. This chain links TRBV2 with TRBJ2-2; unclear D gene. This CDR3 comprises 13 residues. The germline V gene has CDR1 SNHLY and CDR2 FYNNEI. Trimming cost V 6 bases and J 2 bases, with 7 bases left between them. CDR3 in amino acids: CASSRANTGELFF. The DNA of the CDR3 is TGTGCCAGCAGCCGGGCTAACACCGGGGAGCTGTTTTTT.

This clone occurred once. The chain joins TRBV6-5 to TRBJ2-3, with D perhaps TRBD1 or TRBD2 (5 bases each). The CDR3 runs to 12 residues. The germline V and J ends were trimmed by 4 bases and 6 bases, with 8 bases remaining between them. CDR1 is MNHEY, CDR2 SVGAGI, per germline. The CDR3 spells CASSSWGDTQYF. DNA for the CDR3: TGTGCCAGCAGTTCATGGGGGGATACGCAGTATTTT.

V is TRBV5-4 and J is TRBJ2-3; D is possibly TRBD2 (6 bases). The CDR3 has 14 residues. CDR1 is SGHNT, CDR2 YYREEE, per germline (reference sequence). V lost 4 bases to trimming and J lost 4 bases, with 13 bases between them. Written as DNA, the CDR3 is TGTGCCAGCAGCCCGGACCCGGGAGCAGATACGCAGTATTTT. It translates to CASSPDPGADTQYF.

The V call is TRBV7-8, the J call TRBJ2-2; tentative D call: TRBD1 (6 bases). The V end was cut by 5 bases, the J end by 0 bases, with 13 bases between. The CDR3 is 16 amino acids. Per the germline V gene, CDR1 is SGHVS and CDR2 is FQNEAQ. This CDR3 is CASSPRQVSNTGELFF. The CDR3 bases are TGTGCCAGCAGCCCGCGACAGGTATCGAACACCGGGGAGCTGTTTTTT.

The chain recombines TRBV29-1 with TRBJ2-1, with D tentatively TRBD1 (5 bases). From germline, CDR1 is SQVTM and CDR2 ANQGSEA. Trimming took off 3 bases at V and 7 bases at J, with 16 bases between the two ends. The CDR3 runs 14 residues. The CDR3 is CSVDGAGLWNEQFF. CDR3 nucleotides: TGCAGCGTTGATGGGGCAGGGTTGTGGAATGAGCAGTTCTTC.

The chain combines TRBV6-6 with TRBJ2-3; D is unresolved. Germline V CDR1 and CDR2: MNHNY, SVGAGI (reference sequence). The V end was cut by 2 bases, the J end by 5 bases, with 11 bases between. The CDR3 is 14 amino acids. The CDR3 DNA sequence: TGTGCCAGCAGTTACGTGGGCAACGGAGATACGCAGTATTTT. Protein product: CASSYVGNGDTQYF.

Only a few counts were recorded for this clone. The chain joins TRBV13 to TRBJ1-2; D uncertain. Trimming cost V 8 bases and J 6 bases, with 19 bases left between them. This CDR3 spans 14 amino acids. CDR1 and CDR2 (germline): PRHDT, FYEKMQ (reference sequence). This chain's CDR3 is CASQRWAMLHGYTF. CDR3 nucleotide sequence: TGTGCCAGCCAGAGGTGGGCCATGTTACATGGCTACACCTTC.

V and J are TRBV19 and TRBJ1-1, with a tentative D call TRBD1 (5 bases). The V end was cut by 5 bases, the J end by 3 bases, with 13 bases between. The germline gives CDR1 LNHDA, CDR2 SQIVND (reference sequence). The CDR3 loop spans 14 amino acids. CDR3: CASSEGRVYTEAFF. CDR3 bases: TGTGCCAGTAGTGAGGGCAGGGTCTACACTGAAGCTTTCTTT.

The sample holds a few counts of this clone. The rearrangement uses TRBV27 and TRBJ1-5; D perhaps matches TRBD1 (5 bases). V lost 5 bases to trimming and J lost 3 bases, with 8 bases between them. The CDR3 spans 13 residues. Germline assignment: CDR1 MNHEY and CDR2 SMNVEV (reference sequence). CDR3 sequence (DNA): TGTGCCAGCAGTCGGACACTCAATCAGCCCCAGCATTTT. Residues: CASSRTLNQPQHF.

This clone has more than one count but fewer than ten. This sequence joins TRBV27 and TRBJ2-7; D ambiguous. Deletions cut 3 bases from V and 4 bases from J, with 10 bases between. This CDR3 has 13 amino acids. Germline CDR1 and CDR2: MNHEY and SMNVEV (reference sequence). The CDR3 spells CASSFGPRYEQYF. The CDR3 region has the DNA TGTGCCAGCAGTTTCGGGCCTCGGTACGAGCAGTACTTC.

The chain uses TRBV7-8 and TRBJ2-5, with D perhaps TRBD2 (5 bases). The V gene's germline CDR1 is SGHVS and CDR2 FQNEAQ. The germline V and J ends were trimmed by 5 bases and 3 bases, with 22 bases remaining between them. The CDR3 has 17 amino acids. The CDR3 nucleotides are TGTGCCAGCAGCGCTTCCCCGGGGAGTTTGGGAAAAGAGACCCAGTACTTC. It translates to CASSASPGSLGKETQYF.

The CDR3 DNA sequence: TGTGCCTGGAGCCCGGCGGGACAGGGGAGCTACACCTTC. The encoded protein is CAWSPAGQGSYTF. This chain joins TRBV30 and TRBJ1-2, with 10 positions matching TRBD1. V shed 3 bases and J 9 bases; nucleotides not matched to a gene: 7. The CDR3 runs to 13 residues. Germline V CDR1 and CDR2: GTSNPN, SVGIG (reference sequence).

This clone was observed a handful of times. This chain links TRBV25-1 with TRBJ2-1, with 7 bases fitting TRBD2. J gave up 2 bases and V 1 base, and 5 bases lay outside the gene matches. CDR1 and CDR2 from the germline V gene are MGHDK and SYGVNS. The CDR3 has 16 amino acids. The CDR3 here is CASSESGGGPYNEQFF. The CDR3 DNA reads TGTGCCAGCAGTGAATCCGGGGGAGGGCCCTACAATGAGCAGTTCTTC. The whole variable domain, filled in from reference TRBV25-1 and TRBJ2-1, reads EADIYQTPRYLVIGTGKKITLECSQTMGHDKMYWYQQDPGMELHLIHYSYGVNSTEKGDLSSESTVSRIRTEHFPLTLESARPSHTSQYLCASSESGGGPYNEQFFGPGTRLTVL.

The genes are TRBV21-1 and TRBJ2-1; whether TRBD1, the table's D call, matches the DNA was not checked. TRBV21-1 is an annotated pseudogene. The CDR3 totals 14 residues. The CDR3 DNA sequence: TGTGCCAGCAGCCGTACAGGGGGCTACAATGAGCAGTTCTTC. Translated: CASSRTGGYNEQFF.

This chain joins TRBV7-2 and TRBJ2-3; D gene uncertain. CDR1 is SGHTA, CDR2 FQGNSA, per germline. The V end lost 4 bases, the J end lost 2 bases, and 1 base lay between the germline ends. The CDR3 totals 11 residues. The CDR3: CASSYTDTQYF. DNA of the CDR3: TGTGCCAGCAGCTACACAGATACGCAGTATTTT.

As to this clone: The same CDR3 also results from other DNA sequences found in this sample. CDR3 in amino acids: CASSQEGGTDTQYF. For the CDR3, the DNA is TGTGCCAGCAGCCAAGAGGGCGGCACAGATACGCAGTATTTT. The J gene is TRBJ2-3, the V gene TRBV4-2; D is unresolved. Germline V lookup: CDR1 LGHNA, CDR2 YNFKEQ. CDR3 length equals 14 residues. The V end lost 0 bases, the J end lost 1 base, and 5 bases lay between the germline ends.

The chain recombines TRBV28 with TRBJ1-4; 7 positions agree with TRBD1. The CDR3 consists of 17 residues. CDR1 and CDR2 from the germline V gene are MDHEN and SYDVKM. V gave up 4 bases and J gave up 0 bases; unmatched junction bases: 8. The CDR3 nucleotides read TGTGCCAGCAGTTCCCGAGACAGGGCGGCAACTAATGAAAAACTGTTTTTT. Translating it yields CASSSRDRAATNEKLFF. Drawing the rest from reference TRBV28 and TRBJ1-4, the complete variable domain is DVKVTQSSRYLVKRTGEKVFLECVQDMDHENMFWYRQDPGLGLRLIYFSYDVKMKEKGDIPEGYSVSREKKERFSLILESASTNQTSMYLCASSSRDRAATNEKLFFGSGTQLSVL.

By its share, this clone is medium-sized (0.01 to 0.1%). This chain joins TRBV6-1 and TRBJ1-1; D is unresolved. Germline loops: CDR1 MNHNS, CDR2 SASEGT. V was shortened by 4 bases and J by 1 base, with 10 bases between the two germline ends. The CDR3 loop spans 14 amino acids. CDR3 in amino acids: CASSVIRRNTEAFF. CDR3 sequence (DNA): TGTGCCAGCAGTGTGATACGGAGGAACACTGAAGCTTTCTTT.

This sequence joins TRBV7-9 and TRBJ2-7; D remains ambiguous. Germline lookup yields CDR1 SEHNR and CDR2 FQNEAQ (reference sequence). The CDR3 extends over 12 amino acids. Trimming took off 5 bases at V and 4 bases at J, with 9 bases between the two ends. As DNA, the CDR3 is TGTGCCAGCAGCCCGTCGAGTTACGAGCAGTACTTC. It yields the protein CASSPSSYEQYF.

This clone appeared once. The chain joins TRBV11-3 to TRBJ2-3; D is possibly TRBD1 (7 bases). V was trimmed by 5 bases and J by 4 bases, leaving 13 bases between them. CDR1 is SGHNT and CDR2 is YENEEA in the germline V gene. CDR3 length: 14 amino acids. CDR3 protein: CASSEQGRPDTQYF. DNA of the CDR3: TGTGCCAGCAGCGAACAGGGGAGGCCAGATACGCAGTATTTT.

This chain uses TRBV4-1 with TRBJ2-2, with a weak D call TRBD1 (5 bases). This CDR3 region has 16 residues. The V gene lost 0 bases and the J gene lost 2 bases, with 10 bases spanning the gap. The V gene's germline CDR1 is MGHRA and CDR2 YSYEKL. CDR3 DNA: TGCGCCAGCAGCCAAGAAAGGCAGGGCAACACCGGGGAGCTGTTTTTT. This codes for CASSQERQGNTGELFF.

This chain joins TRBV30 and TRBJ1-1; no clear D gene. There are 13 residues in the CDR3. Germline values: CDR1 GTSNPN, CDR2 SVGIG (reference sequence). The V gene lost 0 bases and the J gene lost 7 bases, with 12 bases spanning the gap. CDR3: CAWSVLITDEAFF. The CDR3 nucleotides are TGTGCCTGGAGTGTACTTATCACGGATGAAGCTTTCTTT.

This clone was found once. This rearrangement joins TRBV28 to TRBJ2-1, with 11 positions matching TRBD2. V was pared by 5 bases and J by 4 bases, with 7 bases of the junction left unmatched. This CDR3 is built from 16 residues. CDR1 MDHEN and CDR2 SYDVKM come from the germline V gene. Here the CDR3 DNA reads TGTGCCAGCAGTCCCCTAGGGACTAGCGGTTACAATGAGCAGTTCTTC. Encoded protein: CASSPLGTSGYNEQFF.

This sequence joins TRBV6-1 and TRBJ2-3; TRBD2 matches 9 bases. The V gene end was trimmed by 2 bases and the J gene end by 2 bases; junction bases not matched to a gene: 5. There are 16 residues in the CDR3. Germline V gene sequence: CDR1 MNHNS, CDR2 SASEGT. The CDR3 here is CASSEWLAGSTDTQYF. The DNA of the CDR3 is TGTGCCAGCAGTGAATGGCTAGCGGGGTCCACAGATACGCAGTATTTT.

This clone is labeled large (0.1 to 1%). The chain is built from TRBV27 and TRBJ2-2; D may be TRBD1 (6 bases). Germline V gene sequence: CDR1 MNHEY, CDR2 SMNVEV (reference sequence). Trimming removed 5 bases at V and 5 bases at J, with 12 bases between. CDR3 size: 14 residues. The CDR3, as DNA: TGTGCCAGCAGTCTGGGGGCGAGTACCGGGGAGCTGTTTTTT. Translation: CASSLGASTGELFF.

This chain links TRBV6-1 with TRBJ2-5; D might be TRBD1 (5 bases). Germline CDR1 MNHNS, CDR2 SASEGT. This CDR3 has 14 amino acids. The germline V and J ends were trimmed by 6 bases and 5 bases, with 16 bases remaining between them. Here the CDR3 reads CASRDGRGWETQYF. CDR3 coding DNA: TGTGCCAGCAGGGACGGAAGGGGCTGGGAGACCCAGTACTTC.